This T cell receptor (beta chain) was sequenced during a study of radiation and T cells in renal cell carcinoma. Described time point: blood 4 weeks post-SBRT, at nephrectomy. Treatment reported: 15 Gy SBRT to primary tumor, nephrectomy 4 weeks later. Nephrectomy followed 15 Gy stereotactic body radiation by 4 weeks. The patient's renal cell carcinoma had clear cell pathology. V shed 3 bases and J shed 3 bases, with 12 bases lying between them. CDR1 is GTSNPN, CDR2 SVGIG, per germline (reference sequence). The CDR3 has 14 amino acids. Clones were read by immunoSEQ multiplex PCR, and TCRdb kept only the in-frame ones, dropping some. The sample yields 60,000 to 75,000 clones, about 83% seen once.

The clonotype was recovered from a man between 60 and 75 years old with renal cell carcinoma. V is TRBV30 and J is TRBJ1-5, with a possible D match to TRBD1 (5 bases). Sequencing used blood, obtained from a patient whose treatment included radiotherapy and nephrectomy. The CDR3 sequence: CAWRRKGTNQPQHF. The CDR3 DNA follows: TGTGCCTGGAGGAGAAAGGGGACCAATCAGCCCCAGCATTTT.